This T cell receptor (beta chain) was profiled in a study of T cell responses to AZD1222 COVID-19 vaccine. Study-level results: In a largely white British group with more females than males, clonal diversity was possibly underestimated.

Looked up from germline, CDR1 is SQVTM and CDR2 is ANQGSEA. Trimming at V came to 4 bases and at J to 7 bases, leaving 3 bases not matched to a gene. The CDR3 spans 12 residues. Notes on this clone: Its antigen remains unidentified.

Clones were sequenced by immunoSEQ multiplex PCR, and TCRdb holds only the in-frame ones, with some missing. This table has just over 150,000 clones, approximately 86% appearing once. This specimen consisted of peripheral blood, obtained after recovery from COVID-19. The source is an adult who had recovered from COVID-19. The chain carries TRBV29-1 and TRBJ2-1; TRBD1 matches at 8 bases. The CDR3 region has the DNA TGCAGCGTTGGGCAGGGGGCGAATGAGCAGTTCTTC. This encodes CSVGQGANEQFF.